This T cell receptor beta chain was identified during a study of cytomegalovirus exposure and HLA in healthy donors. About the study: Of 300 to 500 genotyped donors, roughly 81% grouped in the Caucasian-associated ancestry cluster.

The CDR3 totals 12 residues. V was cut by 4 bases and J by 4 bases, with 6 bases left in between. Germline V gene data show CDR1 as SGHTA and CDR2 as FQGNSA. The primer mix had 60 Vbeta and 13 Jbeta primers. Only in-frame clones appear in the TCRdb table, and some are missing; sequencing was by immunoSEQ multiplex PCR. Its clone listing holds about 160,000 clones. Study-wide findings and caveats: In vitro data verified three CMV-associated chains as specific for CMV antigens. A missense variant in DCLRE1C was later tied to TCR beta V- and J-gene trimming. The authors later found most CMV-associated TCR beta chains appeared HLA-restricted.

Of note for this clone: What it binds is not known.

The V and J genes are TRBV7-2 and TRBJ2-3; D remains ambiguous. The sequencing sample was made of PBMCs. The clonotype comes from a man between 25 and 39 years old in good health and CMV-seronegative. The CDR3 nucleotides read TGTGCCAGCAGCTACTACGCAGATACGCAGTATTTT. It translates to CASSYYADTQYF.